This T cell receptor (beta chain) was documented in a study of blood T cell repertoires in COVID-19. Study at large: Material from acute and convalescent COVID-19 was sourced from the United States, Italy and Spain. PBMCs, B-cell-depleted T cells, or T cells were the source of the cDNA or gDNA that made up the material.

The CDR3 is 14 residues long. The J segment lost 9 bases and the V segment lost 4 bases, leaving 6 bases of the junction unmatched. From germline, CDR1 is LNHDA and CDR2 SQIVND (reference sequence). Under the authors' procedure: The authors estimated nucleated cell counts from reference gene primer amplification. The method was immunoSEQ multiplex PCR; TCRdb's version includes in-frame clones alone and lacks a portion of them. D and trimming were read from the DNA, whereas the V and J calls and clone size are those reported in that table. Counted here are under 300,000 clones, approximately 86% occurring once; the ten biggest clones make up about 0.74%.

The rearrangement links TRBV19 to TRBJ2-1; 10 nucleotides match TRBD2. Material: peripheral blood. The receptor was isolated from a woman younger than 45 with acute or convalescent COVID-19. CDR3 DNA: TGTGCCAGTAGTACTAGCGGGAGTGGACCTGAGCAGTTCTTC. Translated: CASSTSGSGPEQFF.